This T cell receptor (beta chain) was captured in a study of response to subunit inactivated influenza vaccine. Using its own MiXCR run on the RT-PCR reads, TCRdb lists one record per CDR3 protein. The data contain some 160,000 distinct CDR3 sequences, about a tenth of them singletons. This clonotype was observed a handful of times. There are 16 residues in the CDR3. Trimming cost V 5 bases and J 1 base; bases outside gene matches: 10. Germline V gene data show CDR1 as DFQATT and CDR2 as SNEGSKA (reference sequence). The chain recombines TRBV20-1 with TRBJ2-5; 10 nucleotides match TRBD2. Specimen: non-naive T cells sorted from PBMCs, collected about 40 days after vaccination. The clonotype originates from a man in his forties or fifties who received an inactivated influenza vaccine. In DNA form, the CDR3 reads TGCAGTGCTCGTCCACCTAGCGGGAGCCGCCAAGAGACCCAGTACTTC. It codes for CSARPPSGSRQETQYF.